This is a list of T cell receptor beta chains from one sample in a study of blood T cell repertoires in COVID-19. Here immunoSEQ multiplex PCR was the method, and the copy in TCRdb shows in-frame clones only, minus some. The profile shows roughly 97,000 clones, around four fifths of them singletons. The material sequenced was peripheral blood. These TCRs come from a man between 65 and 85 years old with acute or convalescent COVID-19. The CDR3 runs from the conserved cysteine through the conserved F or W. Each record gives: V gene, D gene, clone size, J gene, CDR3 DNA, CDR3 protein. The D gene is left open where the match is weak. Clone sizes are given selectively: once, few, many, or a class where the clone is expanded.

TRBV5-4	TRBD1	NA	TRBJ2-3	TGTGCCAGCGCCCGGGACAGCACCACAGATACGCAGTATTTT	CASARDSTTDTQYF
TRBV2	NA	NA	TRBJ2-1	TGTGCCAGCAGTGACACCCGAGCCTACAATGAGCAGTTCTTC	CASSDTRAYNEQFF
TRBV6-5	NA	NA	TRBJ1-6	TGTGCCAGCAGTTACTCCAGGGTGTCCTATAATTCACCCCTCCACTTT	CASSYSRVSYNSPLHF
TRBV28	NA	few	TRBJ2-7	TGTGCCAGCAGTCACACCTACGAGCAGTACTTC	CASSHTYEQYF
TRBV19	TRBD1	NA	TRBJ2-3	TGTGCCAGTAGTGACAGGGGAGTTGACGGCACAGATACGCAGTATTTT	CASSDRGVDGTDTQYF
TRBV7-9	NA	NA	TRBJ1-6	TGTGCCAGCAGCTCGGGGAACGCGGGGTATGGTAATTCACCCCTCCACTTT	CASSSGNAGYGNSPLHF
TRBV2	NA	few	TRBJ1-1	TGTGCCAGCAGTTTAAGACAGGTTCTTGAAGCTTTCTTT	CASSLRQVLEAFF
TRBV19	TRBD2	NA	TRBJ2-3	TGTGCCAGTACCCCGACTAGCTCCACAGATACGCAGTATTTT	CASTPTSSTDTQYF
TRBV7-2	NA	NA	TRBJ2-1	TGTGCCAGCAGCTTAGCGCAATTACGGGGTAGATACAATGAGCAGTTCTTC	CASSLAQLRGRYNEQFF
TRBV29-1	TRBD1	NA	TRBJ2-2	TGCAGCGGTGACAGGGGAGCCGGGGAGCTGTTTTTT	CSGDRGAGELFF
TRBV7-3	TRBD2	few	TRBJ2-5	TGTGCCAGCAGCTTCGGACTAGCGGGAAAAGAGACCCAGTACTTC	CASSFGLAGKETQYF
TRBV18	NA	NA	TRBJ1-2	TGTGCCAGCTCACCAAGCCGGGGGAAGCGTAATGGCTACACCTTC	CASSPSRGKRNGYTF
TRBV30	NA	NA	TRBJ1-5	TGTGCCTGGAGTGTACAGGGCAATCAGCCCCAGCATTTT	CAWSVQGNQPQHF
TRBV15	NA	NA	TRBJ1-5	TGTGCCACCAGCAGAGATTTAAAAGTGGCAGGCCTCCAGCATTTT	CATSRDLKVAGLQHF
TRBV6-2/TRBV6-3	TRBD1	NA	TRBJ1-5	TGTGCCAGCAGTTACAGCTGGGGGACAGGGATTAGCAATCAGCCCCAGCATTTT	CASSYSWGTGISNQPQHF
TRBV7-8	NA	once	TRBJ2-3	TGTGCCAGCAGCTCCCCTAGCGATAGCACAGATACGCAGTATTTT	CASSSPSDSTDTQYF
TRBV24-1	NA	few	TRBJ2-1	TGTGCCACCAGTGATTTGCAAGTCAGTAACAATGAGCAGTTCTTC	CATSDLQVSNNEQFF
TRBV5-5	TRBD1	NA	TRBJ1-2	TGTGCCAGCAGCTCATCCGGGACAGGGTTCTATGGCTACACCTTC	CASSSSGTGFYGYTF
TRBV7-9	NA	NA	TRBJ1-1	TGTGCCAGCAGCCTACTGATTGAAGCTTTCTTT	CASSLLIEAFF
TRBV21-1	NA	NA	TRBJ1-5	TGTGCCAGCAGCAAAGGGGGGCGTTTGGGTCAGCCCCAGCATTTT	CASSKGGRLGQPQHF
TRBV11-2	TRBD1	NA	TRBJ2-4	TGTGCCAGCAGCCCCCTCGGACAGGGAGCCCAAAACATTCAGTACTTC	CASSPLGQGAQNIQYF
TRBV14	NA	NA	TRBJ1-1	TGTGCCAGCAGCCAAGTGGGAGGAACTGAAGCTTTCTTT	CASSQVGGTEAFF
TRBV7-9	TRBD1	NA	TRBJ1-2	TGTGCCAGCAGCTCCGGGACAGACGGCTACACCTTC	CASSSGTDGYTF
TRBV29-1	TRBD1	NA	TRBJ2-2	TGCAGCGTTGGGCAGGGGGTACGGACCGGGGAGCTGTTTTTT	CSVGQGVRTGELFF
TRBV7-6	NA	NA	TRBJ2-6	TGTGCCAGCAGCTTACCAGTCTCTGGGGCCAACGTCCTGACTTTC	CASSLPVSGANVLTF
TRBV5-1	TRBD2	once	TRBJ2-2	TGCGCCAGCAGCTCCGGATTGACTAGCGGGGGAGCGAACACCGGGGAGCTGTTTTTT	CASSSGLTSGGANTGELFF
TRBV3-1/TRBV3-2	TRBD2	NA	TRBJ2-1	TGTGCCAGCAGCCAAGCGGGGGGGCCTCGTGAGCAGTTCTTC	CASSQAGGPREQFF
TRBV4-1	TRBD2	NA	TRBJ2-1	TGCGCCAGCAGCCGTCTGACTAGCGGGAGCCCGAATGAGCAGTTCTTC	CASSRLTSGSPNEQFF
TRBV29-1	TRBD1	once	TRBJ2-5	TGCAGCGCAGGGACAGGAGAGACCCAGTACTTC	CSAGTGETQYF
TRBV2	NA	NA	TRBJ1-2	TGTGCCAGCAGGACGACAGTGGGGTATGGCTACACCTTC	CASRTTVGYGYTF
TRBV4-2	TRBD2	NA	TRBJ2-7	TGTGCCAGCAGCCAAGATCGACTAGCGGGAGGATACTACGAGCAGTACTTC	CASSQDRLAGGYYEQYF
TRBV6-5	NA	NA	TRBJ1-5	TGTGCCAGCAGTTACACAGGGAGCGGCAATCAGCCCCAGCATTTT	CASSYTGSGNQPQHF
TRBV4-1	TRBD1	NA	TRBJ2-2	TGCGCCAGCAGCCAAGGCCCACAGGGGATATCGAACACCGGGGAGCTGTTTTTT	CASSQGPQGISNTGELFF
TRBV6-1	NA	NA	TRBJ2-5	TGTGCCAGCAGTGGGCCTAGAGCAAACCCTCGAGAGACCCAGTACTTC	CASSGPRANPRETQYF
TRBV9	NA	NA	TRBJ1-2	TGTGCCAGCAGCGTAGAAGGGGGTAGAGGCTACACCTTC	CASSVEGGRGYTF
TRBV5-1	TRBD1	few	TRBJ1-4	TGCGCCAGCAGCGGAGGTGGGACAGGGGGTGAAAAACTGTTTTTT	CASSGGGTGGEKLFF
TRBV24-1	NA	NA	TRBJ2-1	TGTGCCACCAGTGATCCCGGGTCTAGTAGATATGAGCAGTTCTTC	CATSDPGSSRYEQFF
TRBV29-1	NA	NA	TRBJ1-2	TGCAGCGTTGCCAGGGGCCCGAACTATGGCTACACCTTC	CSVARGPNYGYTF
TRBV3-1/TRBV3-2	NA	NA	TRBJ1-5	TGTGCCAGCAGCCAGAGCTCAGGGTCTAGCAATCAGCCCCAGCATTTT	CASSQSSGSSNQPQHF
TRBV7-2	TRBD1	NA	TRBJ1-2	TGTGCCAGCAGCTTAGTACAGGGGCATGGCTACACCTTC	CASSLVQGHGYTF
TRBV7-2	NA	NA	TRBJ1-1	TGTGCCAGCAAGCTCATGGTAGGAGGCACTGAAGCTTTCTTT	CASKLMVGGTEAFF
TRBV12-3/TRBV12-4	NA	NA	TRBJ2-2	TGTGCCAGCAGGGCAGCGAACACCGGGGAGCTGTTTTTT	CASRAANTGELFF
TRBV2	TRBD1	NA	TRBJ1-2	TGTGCCAGCAGTCCGGACAGGGGCAGAGGGAACTATGGCTACACCTTC	CASSPDRGRGNYGYTF
TRBV3-1/TRBV3-2	NA	NA	TRBJ1-1	TGTGCCAGCAGCCAGAGACAGCTCATGAACACTGAAGCTTTCTTT	CASSQRQLMNTEAFF
TRBV18	TRBD1	NA	TRBJ1-2	TGTGCCAGCTCACCTAGGACAGGGGAGGAAGGTTATGGCTACACCTTC	CASSPRTGEEGYGYTF
TRBV6-2/TRBV6-3	TRBD1	NA	TRBJ1-1	TGTGCCAGCAGTTACATGGGACAGGGGGACACTGAAGCTTTCTTT	CASSYMGQGDTEAFF
TRBV15	NA	NA	TRBJ2-5	TGTGCCACCAGCGCCGGATGGGCGACCCAGTACTTC	CATSAGWATQYF